What follows are 10 T cell receptor beta chains derived from one specimen sequenced in a study of blood T cells in healthy people across ages. The second PCR ran about 6 to 11 cycles with a sample-barcoded 5' primer and J-beta primers. TCRdb redid the calling of the 5' RACE reads with MiXCR, one entry per CDR3 protein. The table has over 1.5 million distinct CDR3 sequences, about 49% seen once. The source material was blood. The receptors derive from a woman in her thirties or forties in good health.

In this sample, this clonotype turned up a few times. The V and J genes are TRBV7-2 and TRBJ2-4; D is perhaps TRBD1 or TRBD2 (5 bases each). CDR1 is SGHTA, CDR2 FQGNSA, per germline. V lost 5 bases and J lost 3, with 23 bases in between. CDR3 length equals 18 residues. CDR3 amino acids: CASSQNMEGEWVKNIQYF. The CDR3 region has the DNA TGTGCCAGCAGCCAAAACATGGAAGGGGAGTGGGTCAAAAACATTCAGTACTTC. The variable domain in full, completed from reference TRBV7-2 and TRBJ2-4, reads GAGVSQSPSNKVTEKGKDVELRCDPISGHTALYWYRQSLGQGLEFLIYFQGNSAPDKSGLPSDRFSAERTGGSVSTLTIQRTQQEDSAVYLCASSQNMEGEWVKNIQYFGAGTRLSVL.

The chain carries TRBV6-1 and TRBJ2-5; D is unresolved. V gave up 7 bases and J gave up 2 bases, with 17 bases separating them. Germline CDR1 is MNHNS and CDR2 is SASEGT. CDR3 length: 15 amino acids. This CDR3 is CASTSSSRIQETQYF. The CDR3 DNA reads as TGTGCCAGCACCTCGAGCAGTCGAATTCAAGAGACCCAGTACTTC.

The chain carries TRBV20-1 and TRBJ2-5; perhaps TRBD2 as D (5 bases). V lost 6 bases and J 1 base, leaving 12 bases between the germline ends. Germline CDR1 and CDR2: DFQATT and SNEGSKA (reference sequence). The CDR3 runs 13 residues. The CDR3 protein is CSAPTTSQETQYF. Here the CDR3 DNA reads TGCAGTGCACCGACTACCAGCCAAGAGACCCAGTACTTC.

This clonotype was counted only a few times. The chain is built from TRBV20-1 and TRBJ1-6; 7 bases line up with TRBD1. The CDR3 contains 15 residues. The V and J ends lost 4 bases and 9 bases, in that order; junction bases with no gene match: 12. Germline CDR1 is DFQATT and CDR2 is SNEGSKA (reference sequence). This CDR3 reads CSATTNRGIGSPLHF. CDR3 coding DNA: TGCAGTGCTACAACCAACAGGGGAATTGGTTCACCCCTCCACTTT.

The genes are TRBV20-1 and TRBJ2-1; unclear D gene. CDR3 length: 12 residues. Germline V gives CDR1 DFQATT, CDR2 SNEGSKA (reference sequence). V was cut by 6 bases and J by 12 bases, with 18 bases left in between. This CDR3 reads CSAEGSRDGQFF. The CDR3 coding sequence is TGCAGTGCCGAAGGTAGCCGAGATGGGCAGTTCTTC.

This clonotype was counted between two and nine times. The rearrangement links TRBV11-2 to TRBJ1-2; no reliable D call. Trimming took off 5 bases at V and 8 bases at J, with 15 bases between the two ends. Germline CDR1 and CDR2: SGHAT and FQNNGV. The length of the CDR3 is 13 residues. DNA for the CDR3: TGTGCCAGCAGCCCCGGAGTTACACTCGGCTACACCTTC. This gives the protein CASSPGVTLGYTF.

The chain links TRBV20-1 to TRBJ2-3; TRBD2 aligns across 7 bases. This CDR3 region has 14 residues. Germline values: CDR1 DFQATT, CDR2 SNEGSKA (reference sequence). Germline trimming cut 6 bases from V and 2 bases from J; bases unmatched to any gene: 8. The CDR3 protein is CSAPLGGNTDTQYF. The CDR3 DNA sequence: TGCAGTGCCCCCTTGGGGGGGAACACAGATACGCAGTATTTT.

V usage is TRBV9 and J usage is TRBJ2-1; TRBD2 matches at 10 bases. J gave up 7 bases and V 0 bases, and 7 bases lay outside the gene matches. This CDR3 spans 16 amino acids. The germline gives CDR1 SGDLS, CDR2 YYNGEE. The CDR3 region has the DNA TGTGCCAGCAGCGTAGATCTAGCGGGGGTTCGTAATGAGCAGTTCTTC. This translates into CASSVDLAGVRNEQFF.

The table lists this clonotype with a few counts. The chain links TRBV28 to TRBJ2-1; 12 bases are a match to TRBD2. The germline V gene encodes CDR1 MDHEN and CDR2 SYDVKM. The CDR3 is 16 residues long. The J segment lost 3 bases and the V segment lost 5 bases, leaving 5 bases of the junction unmatched. The CDR3 coding sequence is TGTGCCAGCAGTCCCCCGACTAGCGGGGGCTACAATGAGCAGTTCTTC. It encodes CASSPPTSGGYNEQFF.

V and J are TRBV20-1 and TRBJ1-4, with 7 bases aligning to TRBD1. Germline CDR1 reads DFQATT; CDR2 reads SNEGSKA (reference sequence). This CDR3 spans 14 amino acids. V trimming: 0 bases; J trimming: 5 bases; junction bases outside the gene matches: 3. CDR3 DNA sequence: TGCAGTGCTAGAGATTTGACAGGGAATGAAAAACTGTTTTTT. It specifies CSARDLTGNEKLFF.